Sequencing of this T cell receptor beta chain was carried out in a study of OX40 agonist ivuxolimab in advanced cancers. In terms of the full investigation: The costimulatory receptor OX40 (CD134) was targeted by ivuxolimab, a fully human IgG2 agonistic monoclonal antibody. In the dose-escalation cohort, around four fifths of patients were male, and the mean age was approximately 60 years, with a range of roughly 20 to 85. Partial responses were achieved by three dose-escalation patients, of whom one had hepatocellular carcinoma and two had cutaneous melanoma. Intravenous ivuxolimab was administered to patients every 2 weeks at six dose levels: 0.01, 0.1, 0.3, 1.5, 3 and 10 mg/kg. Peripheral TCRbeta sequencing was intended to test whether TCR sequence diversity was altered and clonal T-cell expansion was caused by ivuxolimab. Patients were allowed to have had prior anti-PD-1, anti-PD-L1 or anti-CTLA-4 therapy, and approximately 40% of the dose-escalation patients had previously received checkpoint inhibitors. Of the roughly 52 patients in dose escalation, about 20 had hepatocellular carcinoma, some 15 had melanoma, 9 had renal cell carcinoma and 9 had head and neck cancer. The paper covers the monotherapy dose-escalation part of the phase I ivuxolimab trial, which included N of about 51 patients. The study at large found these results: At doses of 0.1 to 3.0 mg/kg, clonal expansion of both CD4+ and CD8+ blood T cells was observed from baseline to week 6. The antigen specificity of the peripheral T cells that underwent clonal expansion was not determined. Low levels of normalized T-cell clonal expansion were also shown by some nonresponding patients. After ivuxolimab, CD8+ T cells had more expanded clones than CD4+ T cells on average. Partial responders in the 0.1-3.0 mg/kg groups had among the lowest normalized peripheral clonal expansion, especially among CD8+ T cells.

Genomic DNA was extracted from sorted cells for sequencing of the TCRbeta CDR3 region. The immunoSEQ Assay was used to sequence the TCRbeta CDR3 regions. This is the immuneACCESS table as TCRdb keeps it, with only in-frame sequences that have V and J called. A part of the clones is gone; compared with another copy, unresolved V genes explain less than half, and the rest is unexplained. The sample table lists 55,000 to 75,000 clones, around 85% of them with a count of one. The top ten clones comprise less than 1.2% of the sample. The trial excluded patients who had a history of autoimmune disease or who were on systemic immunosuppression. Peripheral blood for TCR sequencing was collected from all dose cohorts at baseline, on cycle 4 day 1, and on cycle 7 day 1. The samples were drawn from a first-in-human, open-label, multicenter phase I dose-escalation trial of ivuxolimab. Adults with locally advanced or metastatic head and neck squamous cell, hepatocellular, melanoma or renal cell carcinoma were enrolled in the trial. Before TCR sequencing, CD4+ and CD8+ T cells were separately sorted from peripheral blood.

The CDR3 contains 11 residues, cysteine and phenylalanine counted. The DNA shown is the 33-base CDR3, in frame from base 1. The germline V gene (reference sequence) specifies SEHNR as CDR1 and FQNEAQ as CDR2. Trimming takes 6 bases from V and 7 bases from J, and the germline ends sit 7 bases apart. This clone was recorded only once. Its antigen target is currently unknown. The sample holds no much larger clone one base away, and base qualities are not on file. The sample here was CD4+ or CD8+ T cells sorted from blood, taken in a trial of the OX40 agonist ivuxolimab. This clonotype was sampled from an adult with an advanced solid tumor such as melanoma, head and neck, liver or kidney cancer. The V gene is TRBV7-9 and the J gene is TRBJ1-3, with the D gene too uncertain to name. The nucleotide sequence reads TGTGCCAGCAGACTAGGGAACACCATATATTTT. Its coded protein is CASRLGNTIYF.